This T cell receptor (beta chain) was captured by sequencing in a study of shared clonotypes between healthy human individuals. Study-level findings and limits: Larger richness was generally estimated for naive than memory subsets. In contrast to clonotypes shared by all four donors, non-shared clonotypes had lower generation probabilities. Limitation of the genetic and exposure-history diversity represented came from the few donors.

Positively selected for CCR7, the CD45RO-negative cells used as naive CD8 cells excluded terminally differentiated effector memory CD45RA+ cells. The germline V and J ends were trimmed by 3 bases and 0 bases, with 11 bases remaining between them. This CDR3 has 15 residues. CDR1 and CDR2 (germline): ENHRY, SYGVKD. With regard to this clone: As yet, its antigen is unknown.

Execution of the assay was at deep level. Sequencing was performed with immunoSEQ multiplex PCR; in TCRdb, only in-frame clones are kept and a portion is missing. The data contain about 650,000 clones, 95% to 96% of them singletons. Sequenced: naive CD8+ T cells sorted from blood. The clonotype comes from a young woman in good health. This rearrangement joins TRBV10-3 to TRBJ1-1; D is possibly TRBD1 (5 bases). CDR3 bases: TGTGCCATCAGTGATGGTCAGGGTATGAACACTGAAGCTTTCTTT. This codes for CAISDGQGMNTEAFF.